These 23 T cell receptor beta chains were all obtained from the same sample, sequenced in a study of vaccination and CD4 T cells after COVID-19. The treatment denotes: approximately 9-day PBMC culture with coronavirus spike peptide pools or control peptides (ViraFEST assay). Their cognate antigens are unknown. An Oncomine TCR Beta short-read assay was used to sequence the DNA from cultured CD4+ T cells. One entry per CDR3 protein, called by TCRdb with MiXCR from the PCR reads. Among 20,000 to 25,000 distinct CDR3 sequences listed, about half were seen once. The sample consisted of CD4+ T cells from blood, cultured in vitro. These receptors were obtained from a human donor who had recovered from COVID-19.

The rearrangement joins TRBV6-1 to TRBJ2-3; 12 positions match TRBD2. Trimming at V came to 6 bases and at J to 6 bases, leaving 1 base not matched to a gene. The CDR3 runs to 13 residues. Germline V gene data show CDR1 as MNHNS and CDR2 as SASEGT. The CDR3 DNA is TGTGCCAGCAGGACTAGCGGGAGTGATACGCAGTATTTT. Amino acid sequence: CASRTSGSDTQYF.

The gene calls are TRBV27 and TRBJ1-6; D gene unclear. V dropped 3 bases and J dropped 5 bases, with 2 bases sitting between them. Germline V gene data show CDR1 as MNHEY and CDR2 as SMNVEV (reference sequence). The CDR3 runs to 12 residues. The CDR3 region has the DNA TGTGCCAGCAGTTTCCATAATTCACCCCTCCACTTT. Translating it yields CASSFHNSPLHF.

CDR3 sequence (DNA): TGTGCCACCGCCGGGACAGGGTCCTACGAGCAGTACTTC. Translating gives CATAGTGSYEQYF. This chain joins TRBV2 and TRBJ2-7; TRBD1 agrees at 9 bases. The CDR3 runs to 13 residues. The V gene end was trimmed by 10 bases and the J gene end by 1 base; junction bases not matched to a gene: 5. CDR1 is SNHLY, CDR2 FYNNEI, per germline.

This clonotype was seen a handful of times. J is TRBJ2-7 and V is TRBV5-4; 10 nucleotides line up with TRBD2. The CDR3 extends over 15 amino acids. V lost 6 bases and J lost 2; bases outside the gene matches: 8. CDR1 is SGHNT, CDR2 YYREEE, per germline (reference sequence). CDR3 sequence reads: CASKLGLAEPYEQYF. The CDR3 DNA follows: TGTGCCAGCAAGCTAGGACTAGCGGAGCCCTACGAGCAGTACTTC.

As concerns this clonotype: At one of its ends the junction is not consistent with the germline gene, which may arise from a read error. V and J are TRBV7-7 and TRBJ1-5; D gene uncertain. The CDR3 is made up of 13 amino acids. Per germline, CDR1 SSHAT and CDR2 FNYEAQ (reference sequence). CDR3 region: CASSLSISQPQHF. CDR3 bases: TGTGCTAGCAGCTTATCTATAAGTCAGCCCCAGCATTTT.

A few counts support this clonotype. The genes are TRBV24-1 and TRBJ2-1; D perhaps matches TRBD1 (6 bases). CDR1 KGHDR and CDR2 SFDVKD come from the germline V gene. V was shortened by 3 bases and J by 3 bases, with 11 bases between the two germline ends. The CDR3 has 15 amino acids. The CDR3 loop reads CATSDRWTVYNEQFF. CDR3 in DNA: TGTGCCACCAGTGATAGATGGACAGTCTACAATGAGCAGTTCTTC.

The chain's CDR3 is CAWSVGTLNQPQHF. The DNA for the CDR3 is TGTGCCTGGAGTGTAGGCACCCTGAATCAGCCCCAGCATTTT. The J gene is TRBJ1-5, the V gene TRBV30; D is undetermined. The CDR3 covers 14 residues. V was shortened by 0 bases and J by 4 bases, with 10 bases between the two germline ends. Germline CDR1 and CDR2: GTSNPN and SVGIG (reference sequence).

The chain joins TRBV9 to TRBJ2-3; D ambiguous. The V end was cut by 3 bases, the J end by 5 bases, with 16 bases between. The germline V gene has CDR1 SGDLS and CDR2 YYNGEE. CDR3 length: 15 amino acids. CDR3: CASSATMVLGDTQYF. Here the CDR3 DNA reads TGTGCCAGCAGCGCTACTATGGTTTTGGGAGATACGCAGTATTTT.

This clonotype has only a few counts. The CDR3 spells CASSLWAGDTQYF. The DNA of the CDR3 is TGTGCCAGCAGCCTATGGGCCGGCGATACGCAGTATTTT. The rearrangement joins TRBV7-9 to TRBJ2-3, with D uncertain. V gave up 5 bases and J gave up 6 bases, with 12 bases separating them. From germline, CDR1 is SEHNR and CDR2 FQNEAQ (reference sequence). The CDR3 runs to 13 residues.

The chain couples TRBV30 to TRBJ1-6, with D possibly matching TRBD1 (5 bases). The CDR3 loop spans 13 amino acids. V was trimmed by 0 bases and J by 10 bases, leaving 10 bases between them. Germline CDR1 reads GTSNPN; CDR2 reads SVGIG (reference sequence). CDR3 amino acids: CAWSVQGASPLHF. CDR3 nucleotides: TGTGCCTGGAGTGTCCAAGGGGCATCACCCCTCCACTTT.

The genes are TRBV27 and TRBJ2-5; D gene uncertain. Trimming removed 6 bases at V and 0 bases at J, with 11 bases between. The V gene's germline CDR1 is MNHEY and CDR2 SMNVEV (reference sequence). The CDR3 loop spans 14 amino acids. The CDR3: CASSGTLDQETQYF. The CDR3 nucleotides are TGTGCCAGCAGCGGAACCCTGGACCAAGAGACCCAGTACTTC.

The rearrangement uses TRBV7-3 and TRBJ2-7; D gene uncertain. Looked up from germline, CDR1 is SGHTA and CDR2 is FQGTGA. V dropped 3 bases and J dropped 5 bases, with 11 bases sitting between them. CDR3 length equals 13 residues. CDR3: CASSFRVSDEQYF. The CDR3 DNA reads TGTGCCAGCAGCTTCCGGGTAAGCGACGAGCAGTACTTC.

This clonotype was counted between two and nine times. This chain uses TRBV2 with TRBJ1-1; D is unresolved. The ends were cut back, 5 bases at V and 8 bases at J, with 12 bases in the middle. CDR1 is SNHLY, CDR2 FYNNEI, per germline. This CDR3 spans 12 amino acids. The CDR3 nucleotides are TGTGCCAGCAGTTGGGCGGGCTTAGAAGCTTTCTTT. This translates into CASSWAGLEAFF.

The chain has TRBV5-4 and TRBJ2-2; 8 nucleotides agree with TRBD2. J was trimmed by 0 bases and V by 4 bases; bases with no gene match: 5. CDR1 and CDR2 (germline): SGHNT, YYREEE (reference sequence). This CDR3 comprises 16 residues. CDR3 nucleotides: TGTGCCAGCAGCGCGTCGACTAGCGCGAACACCGGGGAGCTGTTTTTT. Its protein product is CASSASTSANTGELFF. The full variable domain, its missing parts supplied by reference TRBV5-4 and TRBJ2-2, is ETGVTQSPTHLIKTRGQQVTLRCSSQSGHNTVSWYQQALGQGPQFIFQYYREEENGRGNFPPRFSGLQFPNYSSELNVNALELDDSALYLCASSASTSANTGELFFGEGSRLTVL.

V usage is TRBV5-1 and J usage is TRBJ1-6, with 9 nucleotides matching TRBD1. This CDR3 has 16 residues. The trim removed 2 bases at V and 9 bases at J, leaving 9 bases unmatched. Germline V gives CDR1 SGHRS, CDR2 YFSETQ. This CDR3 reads CASSLSTGGLSSPLHF. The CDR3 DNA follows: TGCGCCAGCAGCTTATCGACAGGGGGATTAAGTTCACCCCTCCACTTT.

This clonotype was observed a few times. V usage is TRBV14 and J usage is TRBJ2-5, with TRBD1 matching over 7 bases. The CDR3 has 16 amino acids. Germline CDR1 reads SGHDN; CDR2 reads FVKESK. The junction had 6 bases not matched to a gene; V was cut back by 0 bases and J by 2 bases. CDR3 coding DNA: TGTGCCAGCAGCCAAGATGGCAGGGGGTTTCAAGAGACCCAGTACTTC. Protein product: CASSQDGRGFQETQYF. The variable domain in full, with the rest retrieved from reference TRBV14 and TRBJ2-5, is EAGVTQFPSHSVIEKGQTVTLRCDPISGHDNLYWYRRVMGKEIKFLLHFVKESKQDESGMPNNRFLAERTGGTYSTLKVQPAELEDSGVYFCASSQDGRGFQETQYFGPGTRLLVL.

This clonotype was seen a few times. CDR3 in amino acids: CASSSGLGGEQYF. CDR3 nucleotides: TGTGCCAGCAGTTCCGGACTCGGCGGGGAGCAGTACTTC. The chain combines TRBV28 with TRBJ2-7; D might be TRBD2 (5 bases). The CDR3 is made up of 13 amino acids. CDR1 and CDR2 (germline): MDHEN, SYDVKM. The germline V and J ends were trimmed by 4 bases and 7 bases, with 14 bases remaining between them. Variable domain in full (rest from reference TRBV28 and TRBJ2-7): DVKVTQSSRYLVKRTGEKVFLECVQDMDHENMFWYRQDPGLGLRLIYFSYDVKMKEKGDIPEGYSVSREKKERFSLILESASTNQTSMYLCASSSGLGGEQYFGPGTRLTVT.

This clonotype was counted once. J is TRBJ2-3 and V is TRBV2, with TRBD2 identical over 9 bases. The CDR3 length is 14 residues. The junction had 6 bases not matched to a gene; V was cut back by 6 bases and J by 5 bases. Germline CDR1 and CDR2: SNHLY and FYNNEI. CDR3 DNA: TGTGCCAGCAGACTTAGCGGGAGTGGAGATACGCAGTATTTT. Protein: CASRLSGSGDTQYF.

CDR3 sequence reads: CAWSRGRGGELFF. The DNA for the CDR3 is TGTGCCTGGAGTAGGGGAAGGGGCGGGGAGCTGTTTTTT. This sequence joins TRBV30 and TRBJ2-2; D possibly corresponds to TRBD1 (5 bases). CDR3 length equals 13 residues. Germline V gives CDR1 GTSNPN, CDR2 SVGIG (reference sequence). Trimming removed 2 bases at V and 7 bases at J, with 11 bases between.

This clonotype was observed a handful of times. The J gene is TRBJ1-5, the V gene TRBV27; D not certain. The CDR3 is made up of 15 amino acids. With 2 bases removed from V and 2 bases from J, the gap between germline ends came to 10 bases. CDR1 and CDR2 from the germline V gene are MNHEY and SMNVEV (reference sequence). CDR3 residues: CASSLRPFRNQPQHF. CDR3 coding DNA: TGTGCCAGCAGTTTAAGGCCGTTCCGCAATCAGCCCCAGCATTTT.

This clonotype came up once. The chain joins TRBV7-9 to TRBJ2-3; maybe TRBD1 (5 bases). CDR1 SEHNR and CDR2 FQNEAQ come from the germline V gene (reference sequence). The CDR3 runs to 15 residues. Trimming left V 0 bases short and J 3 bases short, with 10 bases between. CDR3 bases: TGTGCCAGCAGCTTAGCGCAGGGTTCGACAGATACGCAGTATTTT. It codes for CASSLAQGSTDTQYF.

DNA of the CDR3: TGTGCCTGGAGTTTGTTTGGGACAGGTAAAGGAGAGCAGTACTTC. Its protein is CAWSLFGTGKGEQYF. The chain has TRBV30 and TRBJ2-7; 8 bases are a match to TRBD1. Per germline, CDR1 GTSNPN and CDR2 SVGIG (reference sequence). This CDR3 contains 15 residues. J was trimmed by 7 bases and V by 2 bases; bases with no gene match: 13. Using reference TRBV30 and TRBJ2-7 for the parts outside the CDR3, the full variable domain is SQTIHQWPATLVQPVGSPLSLECTVEGTSNPNLYWYRQAAGRGLQLLFYSVGIGQISSEVPQNLSASRPQDRQFILSSKKLLLSDSGFYLCAWSLFGTGKGEQYFGPGTRLTVT.

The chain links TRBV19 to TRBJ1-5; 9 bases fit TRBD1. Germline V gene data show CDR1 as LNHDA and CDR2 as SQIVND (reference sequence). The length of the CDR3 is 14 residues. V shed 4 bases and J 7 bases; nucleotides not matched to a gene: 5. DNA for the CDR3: TGTGCCAGTAGTAGTACAGGGGGCTTGCAGCCCCAGCATTTT. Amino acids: CASSSTGGLQPQHF.